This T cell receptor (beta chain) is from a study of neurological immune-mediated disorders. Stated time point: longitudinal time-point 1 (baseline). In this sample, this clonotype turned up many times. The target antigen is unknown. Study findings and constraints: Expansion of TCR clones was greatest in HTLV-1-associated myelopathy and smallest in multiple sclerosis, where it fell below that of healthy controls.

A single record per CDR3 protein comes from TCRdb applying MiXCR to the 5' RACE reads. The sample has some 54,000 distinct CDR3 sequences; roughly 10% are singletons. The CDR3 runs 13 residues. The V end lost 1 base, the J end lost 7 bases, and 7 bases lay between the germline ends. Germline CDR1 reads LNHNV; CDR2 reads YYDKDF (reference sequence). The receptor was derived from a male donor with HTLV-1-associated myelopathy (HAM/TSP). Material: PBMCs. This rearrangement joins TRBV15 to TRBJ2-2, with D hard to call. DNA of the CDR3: TGTGCCACCAGCAGAGTTGGGGTCGGGGAGCTGTTTTTT. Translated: CATSRVGVGELFF.